Listed below are T cell receptor beta chains from one sample, sequenced in a study of PD-L1 blockade in urothelial cancer. Using immunoSEQ multiplex PCR, the repertoire was profiled, and TCRdb retains in-frame clones only, with some absent. The table has about 63,000 clones, roughly 79% seen once. The sequencing here drew on PBMCs, taken around atezolizumab (anti-PD-L1) treatment. These TCRs come from a man between 65 and 80 years old with urothelial cancer. The CDR3 runs from the conserved cysteine through the conserved F or W. D genes are given only for firm matches. Rows may omit the clone size; those that give it use once, few, many or a size class.

J	D	size	V	DNA	CDR3
TRBJ1-5	TRBD1	few	TRBV19	TGTGCCAGTAGTACTCCGGGACAGGGGGGCAATCAGCCCCAGCATTTT	CASSTPGQGGNQPQHF
TRBJ2-7	TRBD1	-	TRBV9	TGTGCCAGCAGCGTAGGCGTGACAGGGAGCTCCTACGAGCAGTACTTC	CASSVGVTGSSYEQYF
TRBJ1-1	TRBD1	-	TRBV11-2	TGTGCCAGCAGCCCGACAGGGTCTGAAGCTTTCTTT	CASSPTGSEAFF
TRBJ2-7	TRBD2	-	TRBV10-3	TGTGCCATCAGTGGGGGGACTAGCGGCTACGAGCAGTACTTC	CAISGGTSGYEQYF
TRBJ2-5	-	once	TRBV6-1	TGTGCCAGCAGTGCTTTACCGGGGGTCCAAGAGACCCAGTACTTC	CASSALPGVQETQYF
TRBJ2-1	TRBD1	-	TRBV19	TGTGCCAGTAGTATCGGGGACAGGACGACTAATGAGCAGTTCTTC	CASSIGDRTTNEQFF
TRBJ1-1	-	-	TRBV2	TGTGCCAGCAGTCCACAGGCGAACACTGAAGCTTTCTTT	CASSPQANTEAFF
TRBJ2-1	TRBD1	-	TRBV6-1	TGTGCCAGCAGTGAACGGGACAGGGGTGCTGGTGAGCAGTTCTTC	CASSERDRGAGEQFF
TRBJ2-1	TRBD1	-	TRBV4-1	TGCGCCAGCAGCCAAGGGGACAGCGACAATGAGCAGTTCTTC	CASSQGDSDNEQFF
TRBJ2-7	-	-	TRBV5-1	TGCGCCAGCAGCTTGGGACAGGGAGGTTACGGCTACGAGCAGTACTTC	CASSLGQGGYGYEQYF
TRBJ2-7	-	-	TRBV25-1	TGTGCCAGCAGTGACGGACTGATTTACGAGCAGTACTTC	CASSDGLIYEQYF
TRBJ2-1	TRBD2	-	TRBV30	TGTGCCGTTACCCTAGCGGTCAATGAGCAGTTCTTC	CAVTLAVNEQFF
TRBJ1-5	-	-	TRBV28	TGTGCCAGCAGTGGTAGTAACAATCAGCCCCAGCATTTT	CASSGSNNQPQHF
TRBJ1-3	-	-	TRBV14	TGTGCCAGCAGCCAAGACGGGGGTTATGCCATATATTTT	CASSQDGGYAIYF
TRBJ2-7	-	-	TRBV14	TGTGCCAGCAGCCCTACCTTATACGAGCAGTACTTC	CASSPTLYEQYF
TRBJ2-2	TRBD2	-	TRBV11-3	TGTGCCAGCAGCCTAGGGAGGGGCACCGGGGAGCTGTTTTTT	CASSLGRGTGELFF
TRBJ2-3	-	-	TRBV7-9	TGTGCCAGCAGTTACACAGATACGCAGTATTTT	CASSYTDTQYF
TRBJ2-3	TRBD1	-	TRBV7-9	TGTGCCAGCAGCTTGGGGACAGGGACAGATACGCAGTATTTT	CASSLGTGTDTQYF
TRBJ2-1	TRBD1	-	TRBV27	TGTGCCAGCAGTTTAACCTTTGACAGGGGGCTTGGTGAGCAGTTCTTC	CASSLTFDRGLGEQFF
TRBJ1-1	TRBD1	once	TRBV4-1	TGCGCCAGCAGCCAAGAAGGACAGGGTGGCACTGAAGCTTTCTTT	CASSQEGQGGTEAFF
TRBJ2-5	TRBD2	-	TRBV2	TGTGCCAGCAGGGGACTAGGGAGGGTGATCCAAGAGACCCAGTACTTC	CASRGLGRVIQETQYF
TRBJ1-2	TRBD1	-	TRBV19	TGTGCCAGTAGTATCACCAGGGGGCAGGGAGGCTACACCTTC	CASSITRGQGGYTF
TRBJ2-5	TRBD2	few	TRBV2	TGTGCCAGCCGGATACTAGCGGCCCAAGAGACCCAGTACTTC	CASRILAAQETQYF
TRBJ1-2	-	-	TRBV19	TGTGCCAGTACCGACCCAGGGGGCTACACCTTC	CASTDPGGYTF
TRBJ2-3	TRBD1	-	TRBV2	TGTGCCAGCAGTGACGGCAGGGGGCAAAGGACTGCTTCCTATTTT	CASSDGRGQRTASYF
TRBJ1-5	TRBD1	-	TRBV4-2	TGTGCCAGCAGCCGCACAGGGGGAGGCAATCAGCCCCAGCATTTT	CASSRTGGGNQPQHF
TRBJ2-7	-	-	TRBV25-1	TGTGCCAGCAGTGAACTAGACAGCTCCTACGAGCAGTACTTC	CASSELDSSYEQYF
TRBJ1-2	TRBD1	once	TRBV7-2	TGTGCCAGCAGCAGTGGACGGGACAGATCTAACTATGGCTACACCTTC	CASSSGRDRSNYGYTF
TRBJ2-2	TRBD2	-	TRBV5-1	TGCGCCAGCAGCTCGGGACTAGCGGGAGGATATACCGGGGAGCTGTTTTTT	CASSSGLAGGYTGELFF
TRBJ2-3	TRBD2	once	TRBV2	TGTGCCAGCTTGGGAGGGGAAGATACGCAGTATTTT	CASLGGEDTQYF
TRBJ1-5	-	-	TRBV28	TGTGCCAGCTGGACACAGAGCAATCAGCCCCAGCATTTT	CASWTQSNQPQHF
TRBJ2-7	TRBD1	-	TRBV25-1	TGTGCCAGCAGTGAACCATGGGACAGGCGACCCCGGGCCTACGAGCAGTACTTC	CASSEPWDRRPRAYEQYF
TRBJ2-2	TRBD2	-	TRBV5-5	TGTGCCAGCAGCCCCTCGGGGCGGGGGGGCTCCGGGGAGCTGTTTTTT	CASSPSGRGGSGELFF
TRBJ1-1	TRBD1	-	TRBV5-6	TGTGCCAGCAGCCGCAGTTTCGACAGGGAGTTGACTGAAGCTTTCTTT	CASSRSFDRELTEAFF
TRBJ2-7	-	-	TRBV18	TGTGCCAGCTCACCCACCGGGTCAAGCTCCTACGAGCAGTACTTC	CASSPTGSSSYEQYF
TRBJ2-5	TRBD1	-	TRBV2	TGTGCCAGCATCCGGGGACAGGGCGAGACCCAGTACTTC	CASIRGQGETQYF
TRBJ1-2	TRBD1	-	TRBV29-1	TGCAGCGTTAGGACAGGGGGAGAGGAGGGCTACACCTTC	CSVRTGGEEGYTF
TRBJ2-7	TRBD1	once	TRBV27	TGTGCCAGCAGTCGGGACAGGGTAGCTTGGGAGCAGTACTTC	CASSRDRVAWEQYF
TRBJ1-1	-	few	TRBV5-1	TGCGCCAGCAGCTCCAGGGCCATGGACACTGAAGCTTTCTTT	CASSSRAMDTEAFF
TRBJ1-1	-	-	TRBV5-1	TGCGCCAGCAGCGCTTACAGGGTCCACACTGAAGCTTTCTTT	CASSAYRVHTEAFF